The 13 T cell receptor beta chains below all came from one sample that was sequenced in a study of shared clonotypes between healthy human individuals. Data came from immunoSEQ multiplex PCR; TCRdb stores just in-frame clones and leaves some out. This sample has 2 million to 3 million clones, with more than 90% found just once. The source material was naive CD4+ T cells sorted from blood. Subset denoted: CD45RA+ positively selected. The receptors here all came from a man aged 18 to 29 in good health.

The chain combines TRBV7-8 with TRBJ1-2, with TRBD1 identical over 7 bases. J lost 4 bases, V lost 7 bases, and 18 bases had no gene match. CDR1 and CDR2 (germline): SGHVS, FQNEAQ. The CDR3 is made up of 17 amino acids. The CDR3 nucleotides read TGTGCCAGCATCCCTTCCGCACTCACCGGGACAGTCTATGGCTACACCTTC. Its translation is CASIPSALTGTVYGYTF.

The chain has TRBV4-1 and TRBJ1-4; no clear D gene. Germline-derived CDR1 and CDR2 are MGHRA and YSYEKL. Trimming shortened V by 1 base and J by 6 bases, and 6 bases separated the two germline ends. The CDR3 covers 13 residues. The CDR3 nucleotides read TGCGCCAGCAGCCAAGTCCTCCATGAAAAACTGTTTTTT. Amino acids: CASSQVLHEKLFF.

In DNA form, the CDR3 reads TGCAGCGTTGAAGGCGGAGGGCTGGGCAGGGGCTATGGCTACACCTTC. This translates into CSVEGGGLGRGYGYTF. The chain uses TRBV29-1 and TRBJ1-2, with a possible D match to TRBD1 (6 bases). This CDR3 is 16 amino acids long. V was cut by 1 base and J by 4 bases, with 19 bases left in between. CDR1 and CDR2 (germline): SQVTM, ANQGSEA. The whole variable domain, filled in from reference TRBV29-1 and TRBJ1-2, reads SAVISQKPSRDICQRGTSLTIQCQVDSQVTMMFWYRQQPGQSLTLIATANQGSEATYESGFVIDKFPISRPNLTFSTLTVSNMSPEDSSIYLCSVEGGGLGRGYGYTFGSGTRLTVV.

J is TRBJ1-1 and V is TRBV28; the match to TRBD1 covers 8 bases. J was trimmed by 4 bases and V by 5 bases; bases with no gene match: 9. There are 15 residues in the CDR3. The germline CDR1 and CDR2 sequences are MDHEN and SYDVKM. In DNA form, the CDR3 reads TGTGCCAGCAGTCCCCACAGGGGGGTTGGCACTGAAGCTTTCTTT. Its translation is CASSPHRGVGTEAFF.

The rearrangement joins TRBV5-8 to TRBJ1-5; D is perhaps TRBD1 (6 bases). The CDR3 sequence is 18 residues long. In germline, CDR1 is SGHTS, CDR2 YDEGEE. The ends were cut back, 4 bases at V and 1 base at J, with 21 bases in the middle. CDR3 in DNA: TGTGCCAGCAGCCCCGCCCCGGGACAAGTTTGGAGCAATCAGCCCCAGCATTTT. It yields the protein CASSPAPGQVWSNQPQHF. Full variable domain (outside the CDR3, taken from reference TRBV5-8 and TRBJ1-5): EAGVTQSPTHLIKTRGQQATLRCSPISGHTSVYWYQQALGLGLQFLLWYDEGEERNRGNFPPRFSGRQFPNYSSELNVNALELEDSALYLCASSPAPGQVWSNQPQHFGDGTRLSIL.

The V and J genes are TRBV11-2 and TRBJ2-7, with D uncertain. Germline loops: CDR1 SGHAT, CDR2 FQNNGV. CDR3 length equals 13 residues. Trimming stripped 1 base from V and 3 bases from J, with 7 bases between. The CDR3 region is CASSLGMNYEQYF. CDR3 sequence (DNA): TGTGCCAGCAGCTTAGGAATGAACTACGAGCAGTACTTC.

Notes on this clone: The sample contains more than one DNA sequence encoding this CDR3. The chain employs TRBV27 and TRBJ1-2; D is unresolved. CDR3 length equals 14 residues. Germline V lookup: CDR1 MNHEY, CDR2 SMNVEV (reference sequence). V was shortened by 3 bases and J by 0 bases, with 8 bases between the two germline ends. The CDR3 DNA follows: TGTGCCAGCAGTTTGAGCGGGTCTAACTATGGCTACACCTTC. This translates into CASSLSGSNYGYTF.

The rearrangement links TRBV7-2 to TRBJ2-5; D is undetermined. CDR1 is SGHTA and CDR2 is FQGNSA in the germline V gene. The CDR3 consists of 16 residues. Trimming shortened V by 3 bases and J by 0 bases, and 14 bases separated the two germline ends. In nucleotides, the CDR3 is TGTGCCAGCAGCTTCGGCACACTTAAAAACCAAGAGACCCAGTACTTC. Its translation: CASSFGTLKNQETQYF.

The gene calls are TRBV5-1 and TRBJ2-1; TRBD2 is a possible D gene (5 bases). The CDR3 consists of 16 residues. CDR1 is SGHRS and CDR2 is YFSETQ in the germline V gene. V lost 0 bases and J lost 6, with 16 bases in between. CDR3 DNA: TGCGCCAGCAGCTTGGGGGTGGCGGGCCCCCTCAATGAGCAGTTCTTC. Amino acids: CASSLGVAGPLNEQFF.

This clone was found once. The chain uses TRBV5-1 and TRBJ1-5, with 11 positions matching TRBD1. This CDR3 spans 14 amino acids. Germline lookup yields CDR1 SGHRS and CDR2 YFSETQ. V trimming: 4 bases; J trimming: 7 bases; junction bases outside the gene matches: 4. The chain's CDR3 is CASSTGQGGQPQHF. The DNA for the CDR3 is TGCGCCAGCAGCACGGGACAGGGGGGACAGCCCCAGCATTTT.

CDR3 sequence reads: CASSGRAGIYNEQFF. The CDR3 nucleotides read TGTGCCAGCAGTGGAAGGGCGGGGATCTACAATGAGCAGTTCTTC. The chain links TRBV25-1 to TRBJ2-1; the D gene is possibly TRBD2 (6 bases). This CDR3 is built from 15 residues. Germline assignment: CDR1 MGHDK and CDR2 SYGVNS. Trimming removed 4 bases from V and 3 bases from J, with 13 bases in between.

The chain uses TRBV7-9 and TRBJ2-3; D is undetermined. Trimming removed 5 bases at V and 3 bases at J, with 9 bases between. CDR1 and CDR2 from the germline V gene are SEHNR and FQNEAQ (reference sequence). The CDR3 is 13 amino acids. This chain's CDR3 is CASSMSSTDTQYF. The CDR3 DNA follows: TGTGCCAGCAGCATGAGTTCAACAGATACGCAGTATTTT.

This chain connects TRBV6-5 to TRBJ2-7; 7 bases line up with TRBD1. The germline gives CDR1 MNHEY, CDR2 SVGAGI. V lost 6 bases to trimming and J lost 7 bases; unmatched junction nucleotides: 9. The CDR3 loop spans 13 amino acids. The DNA for the CDR3 is TGTGCCAGCAGGAAACCAGGGGGACGGGAGCAGTACTTC. Translation gives CASRKPGGREQYF.